Given below is one T cell receptor beta chain in context. Its antigen is currently not known. Base-call qualities are not available, and no considerably larger clone is one nucleotide away. The data were taken from a study of shared clonotypes between healthy human individuals (dated by TCRdb to the early 2020s). Notes on the research overall: A couple of women and a few men aged 18 to 49 years were included in the cohort. To estimate repertoire size and how much clonotype sharing occurs between individuals, the study deeply sequenced the blood TCR repertoires of about five healthy adults. To increase sequencing depth and limit assay-specific biases, different laboratories used diverse techniques to prepare libraries and sequence TCR repertoires. Each donor's leukapheresis produced roughly between roughly 0.94 and 9.5 billion PBMCs.

The V end loses 4 bases and the J end loses 6 bases, and a stretch of 7 bases separates them. The CDR3, from cysteine to phenylalanine, totals 12 residues. Only CDR3 DNA is held: 36 bases, read in frame from base 1. The germline V gene (reference sequence) specifies SGHNT as CDR1 and YYREEE as CDR2. Using the deep immunoSEQ assay, multiplex PCR amplified TCR CDR3 regions from genomic DNA. Extracted genomic DNA from each cell subset was distributed evenly across all wells of several immunoSEQ 96-well plates, and each plate was treated as a replicate. Each replicate PCR for unsorted PBMC received approximately 300 ng genomic DNA, equal to tens of thousands of T cell genomes. Unsorted PBMC genomic DNA was sequenced across ten immunoSEQ deep assay plates. The purified libraries were quantified using a Qubit 3.0 fluorometer, sized with a Bioanalyzer 2100, and then quantified again using the KAPA Library Quantification kit. A separate single-read 150-cycle Illumina NextSeq 550 flow cell was used to sequence each immunoSEQ 96-well plate. Per the authors' processing: Because only junctional sequences without quality scores were contained in the immunoSEQ output, filtering matching that applied to full-length reads could not be performed. Sequences were annotated with PyIR, a Python wrapper for IgBLAST v1.9, and V/J genes and CDR3 were assigned using IMGT germline references. Reads were filtered out if the reads had weak V/J assignments (E-value above 1e-6), no CDR3, stop codons, out-of-frame junctions, or ambiguous translated residues. V3J clonotypes were defined as sequences sharing the same inferred V gene, J gene, and CDR3 amino acid sequence. To compute the percentage overlap between repertoires, the number of shared unique clonotypes was divided by the size of the smaller repertoire. Three approaches were used to assess repertoire richness: RTK rarefaction, the Chao1 estimator, and Recon v2.1 estimates of unobserved clonotypes. The table comes from immuneACCESS by way of TCRdb, which keeps in-frame sequences with V and J called. Part of the clones is missing from these tables; in studies checked, under half for an unresolved V gene and the rest for unknown reasons. The D gene and trimming were derived from the DNA, and the V and J assignments and clone size from that table. For this sample the table gives some 500,000 clones, of which about 80% were detected only once. About 12% of the sample rests with the top ten.

Donors were healthy HIV-negative adults with no recently reported acute infections or vaccinations. Only Caucasian adults living in Nashville, Tennessee, USA were represented among the donors. For unsorted samples, roughly 91 million PBMCs were counted, and genomic DNA was extracted using the QIAamp DNA Blood Mini kit. After blood collection by leukapheresis, PBMCs were isolated using Ficoll-Histopaque density gradient centrifugation and then cryopreserved in the vapor phase of liquid nitrogen. Paper-wide results and their limitations: Because the study included only a small number of donors, the genetic and exposure-history diversity represented was limited. Sampling was restricted to blood, and TCR repertoires in tissue are likely to differ from TCR repertoires in blood. Pairwise subsampling indicated that sequencing depth was expected to affect the degree of clonotype sharing among donors.

What was sequenced was PBMCs. Recombination joined TRBV5-4 with TRBJ2-2; the D gene is unclear. The source is a woman aged 40 to 49 in good health. Some clones in this sample may be carry-over from other donors' samples. The sequenced DNA: TGTGCCAGCAGCCGAAGACCCGGGGAGCTGTTTTTT. It codes for CASSRRPGELFF. The CDR3, completed at both ends by the reference TRBV5-4 and TRBJ2-2 genes, gives the full variable domain ETGVTQSPTHLIKTRGQQVTLRCSSQSGHNTVSWYQQALGQGPQFIFQYYREEENGRGNFPPRFSGLQFPNYSSELNVNALELDDSALYLCASSRRPGELFFGEGSRLTVL.